The present T cell receptor (beta chain) was sequenced within a study of CD8 T cells in Susac syndrome. In the multiple sclerosis control group, patients were treatment-naive and had stable or active relapsing-remitting disease. Reverse transcription used about 0.45 to 1 ug RNA and random hexamers. The CDR3 of TCR beta was amplified by immunoSEQ multiplex PCR across 54 Vbeta and 13 Jbeta. TCRdb re-derived calls from the immunoSEQ multiplex PCR reads in MiXCR, one entry per CDR3 protein. The profile shows 150,000 to 180,000 distinct CDR3 sequences, about 94% of them singletons. Germline loops: CDR1 MNHEY, CDR2 SMNVEV (reference sequence). Germline trimming cut 6 bases from V and 14 bases from J; bases unmatched to any gene: 17. This CDR3 has 16 residues.

V gene TRBV27 combines with J gene TRBJ1-6, with TRBD1 matching over 9 bases. This TCR derives from a human donor with multiple sclerosis. The material sequenced was CD8+ T cells from PBMCs. CDR3: CASSTGTGNSEWSLHF. In DNA form, the CDR3 reads TGTGCCAGCAGCACCGGGACAGGGAATAGCGAGTGGTCCCTCCACTTT.